A single T cell receptor beta chain is shown here with its context. This clone was recorded once. There is no known antigen for this receptor. Base-call qualities are not available, and no considerably larger clone is one nucleotide away. The donors were healthy, HIV-negative adults with no recently reported acute infections or vaccinations. All donors were Caucasian adults living in Nashville, Tennessee, USA. CD4+ T cells were enriched by magnetic negative selection, after which naive cells were positively selected on CD45RA and the negative fraction was taken as the memory subset. After blood collection by leukapheresis, PBMCs were isolated using Ficoll-Histopaque density gradient centrifugation and then cryopreserved in the vapor phase of liquid nitrogen. Analytical flow cytometry was used to check the purity and quantity of every magnetically sorted T cell population. Each sorted fraction had its genomic DNA isolated and then quantified by UV absorbance on a Nanodrop 2000c.

TCR CDR3 regions were amplified from genomic DNA by multiplex PCR using the deep immunoSEQ assay. For each cell subset, the extracted genomic DNA was distributed evenly across all wells of several immunoSEQ 96-well plates, and each plate served as one replicate. Each replicate PCR for sorted subsets received around 0.2 ug genomic DNA, equal to some 32,000 T cell genomes. Purified libraries were quantified with a Qubit 3.0 fluorometer, sized on a Bioanalyzer 2100, and re-quantified with the KAPA Library Quantification kit. A separate single-read 150-cycle Illumina NextSeq 550 flow cell was used to sequence each immunoSEQ 96-well plate. In the authors' own workflow: The immunoSEQ output contained only junctional sequences without quality scores, so filtering could not match that applied to full-length reads. Sequences were annotated with PyIR, a Python wrapper for IgBLAST v1.9, using IMGT germline references to assign V/J genes and CDR3. Reads were removed for weak V/J assignments (E-value above 1e-6), missing CDR3, stop codons, out-of-frame junctions, or ambiguous translated residues. V3J clonotypes were defined as sequences sharing the same inferred V gene, J gene, and CDR3 amino acid sequence. Percentage overlap between repertoires was computed as shared unique clonotypes divided by the size of the smaller repertoire. Repertoire richness was assessed with RTK rarefaction, the Chao1 estimator, and Recon v2.1 estimates of unobserved clonotypes. Generation probabilities were computed with OLGA for all TCRbeta clonotypes obtained by the gDNA method from several donors. TCRdb retrieved this table from immuneACCESS and kept in-frame rearrangements only. Not all clones are present; in checked studies, unresolved V genes account for under half, and no reason is known for the remainder. From that table come the V and J calls and clone size; the DNA was used to work out D and trimming. For this sample there are about 1 million clones; approximately 70% appear just once. The ten largest clones take up roughly 1.5% of the sample.

Based on the germline V gene, the CDR1 and CDR2 sequences are SNHLY and FYNNEI. The junction shows trimming of 1 base on V and 7 bases on J, plus 16 bases between the germline ends. The CDR3 holds 15 amino acids from the cysteine to the phenylalanine. Only the CDR3 part of the read is kept: 45 bases, read in frame from the first base. The entry originates in a study of shared clonotypes between healthy human individuals (dated by TCRdb to 2019 to 2021). For the wider study: Three men and two women, aged 18 to 49 years, made up the cohort. Blood TCR repertoires of four to six healthy adults were deeply sequenced to estimate repertoire size and the extent of clonotype sharing between individuals. Different laboratories and diverse techniques were used to prepare libraries and sequence TCR repertoires, to increase sequencing depth and limit assay-specific biases. Leukapheresis yielded between about 0.8 and 8.9 billion PBMCs per donor. For each donor, three plates each were used for CD4 naive and CD4 memory, two plates were used for CD8 naive, and one plate was used for CD8 memory. Results the study describes overall, beyond this receptor: Only blood was sampled, and tissue TCR repertoires likely differ from those in blood. Larger estimated clonotype richness was generally found for naive subsets than for memory subsets. About 5% of naive CD4, 3.5% of naive CD8, 2.3% of memory CD4, and roughly 0.4% of memory CD8 clonotypes were shared across four donors. Clonotypes shared by all four sorted-subset donors showed higher generation probabilities than non-shared clonotypes. Rarefaction of sorted-subset datasets indicated incomplete sequencing despite the large sequencing depth. Based on pairwise subsampling, the degree of clonotype sharing among donors was expected to be affected by sequencing depth. Because the study included only a small number of donors, the genetic and exposure-history diversity represented was limited.

The clonotype originates from a man between 18 and 29 years old in good health. The chain is assembled from TRBV2 and TRBJ2-5; no D gene is confidently identified. The sequencing sample was made of memory CD4+ T cells sorted from blood. This specimen's cell subset or site label, interpreted: CD45RA-negative fraction. CDR3 region: CASSEESAGWGTQYF. The nucleotide sequence reads TGTGCCAGCAGTGAAGAGTCGGCAGGTTGGGGGACCCAGTACTTC. The variable domain in full, with residues beyond the CDR3 obtained from the reference TRBV2 and TRBJ2-5 genes, is EPEVTQTPSHQVTQMGQEVILRCVPISNHLYFYWYRQILGQKVEFLVSFYNNEISEKSEIFDDQFSVERPDGSNFTLKIRSTKLEDSAMYFCASSEESAGWGTQYFGPGTRLLVL.